This TCR beta chain originates from a study of blood T cell repertoires in COVID-19. Study background: Samples taken during acute and convalescent COVID-19 were collected in the United States, Italy and Spain.

Original handling: Estimated nucleated cell counts came from reference gene primer amplification. Data came from immunoSEQ multiplex PCR; TCRdb stores just in-frame clones and leaves some out. That table furnishes V, J and clone size, whereas the DNA furnished D and trimming. The repertoire holds around 240,000 clones, with roughly 85% as singletons. Germline CDR1 is PRHDT and CDR2 is FYEKMQ (reference sequence). V was pared by 5 bases and J by 6 bases, with 16 bases between. The CDR3 loop spans 14 amino acids. Sample: peripheral blood. The chain employs TRBV13 and TRBJ1-2; no definite D call. This clonotype was obtained from a middle-aged man with acute or convalescent COVID-19. The CDR3 DNA reads as TGTGCCAGCAGCCAGGAGGGAATCTTTCATGGCTACACCTTC. Its protein product is CASSQEGIFHGYTF. Full variable domain (outside the CDR3, taken from reference TRBV13 and TRBJ1-2): AAGVIQSPRHLIKEKRETATLKCYPIPRHDTVYWYQQGPGQDPQFLISFYEKMQSDKGSIPDRFSAQQFSDYHSELNMSSLELGDSALYFCASSQEGIFHGYTFGSGTRLTVV.